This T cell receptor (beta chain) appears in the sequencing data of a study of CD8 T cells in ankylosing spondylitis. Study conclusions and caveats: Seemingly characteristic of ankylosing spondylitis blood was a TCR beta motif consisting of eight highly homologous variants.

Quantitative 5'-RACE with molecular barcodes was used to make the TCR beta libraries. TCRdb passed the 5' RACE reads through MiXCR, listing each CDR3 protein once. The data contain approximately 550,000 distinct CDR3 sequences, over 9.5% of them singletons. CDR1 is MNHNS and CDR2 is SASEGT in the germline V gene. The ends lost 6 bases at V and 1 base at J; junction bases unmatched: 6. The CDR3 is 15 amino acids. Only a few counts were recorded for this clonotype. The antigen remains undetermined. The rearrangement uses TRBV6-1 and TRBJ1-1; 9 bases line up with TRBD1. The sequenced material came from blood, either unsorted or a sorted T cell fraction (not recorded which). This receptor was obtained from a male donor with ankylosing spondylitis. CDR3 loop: CASRDRGSANTEAFF. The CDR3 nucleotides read TGTGCCAGCAGGGACAGGGGTTCCGCGAACACTGAAGCTTTCTTT.